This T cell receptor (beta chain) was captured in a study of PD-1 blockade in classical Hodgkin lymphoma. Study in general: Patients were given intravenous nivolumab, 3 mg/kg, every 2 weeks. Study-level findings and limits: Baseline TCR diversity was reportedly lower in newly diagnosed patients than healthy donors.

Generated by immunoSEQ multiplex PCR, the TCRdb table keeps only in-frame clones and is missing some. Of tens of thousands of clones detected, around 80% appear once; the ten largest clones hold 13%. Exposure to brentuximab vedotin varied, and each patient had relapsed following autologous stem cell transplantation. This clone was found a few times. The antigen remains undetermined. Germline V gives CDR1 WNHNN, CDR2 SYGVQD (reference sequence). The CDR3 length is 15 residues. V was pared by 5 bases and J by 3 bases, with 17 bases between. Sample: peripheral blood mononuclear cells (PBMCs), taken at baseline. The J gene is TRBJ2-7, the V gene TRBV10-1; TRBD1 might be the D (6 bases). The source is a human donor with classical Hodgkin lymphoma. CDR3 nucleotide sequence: TGCGCCAGCAGTTTTGACAGGTTTTATTTCTACGAGCAGTACTTC. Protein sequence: CASSFDRFYFYEQYF.